The source of this TCR beta chain is a study of OX40 agonist ivuxolimab in advanced cancers. Looking at the study overall: Ivuxolimab, which targeted the costimulatory receptor OX40 (CD134), was an agonistic, fully human IgG2 monoclonal antibody. Intravenous ivuxolimab was administered to patients every 2 weeks at six dose levels: 0.01, 0.1, 0.3, 1.5, 3 and 10 mg/kg. Among the roughly 50 dose-escalation patients, about 20 had hepatocellular carcinoma, roughly 15 melanoma, 9 renal cell carcinoma and 9 head and neck cancer. In the dose-escalation cohort, 82.7% of patients were male, and the mean age was approximately 60 years, with a range of about 23 to 85. Prior anti-PD-1, anti-PD-L1 or anti-CTLA-4 therapy was permitted, and checkpoint inhibitors had been received by about 44% of dose-escalation patients. Partial responses occurred in three dose-escalation patients: two with cutaneous melanoma and one with hepatocellular carcinoma. Peripheral TCRbeta sequencing aimed to test whether ivuxolimab altered TCR sequence diversity and caused clonal T-cell expansion. The paper describes the monotherapy dose-escalation part (N = 52 patients) of the phase I trial of ivuxolimab. What the work shows at the level of the full study, not this receptor alone: After ivuxolimab, expanded clones were on average more numerous among CD8+ T cells than among CD4+ T cells. Low levels of normalized T-cell clonal expansion were also seen in some nonresponding patients. The antigen specificity of the clonally expanded peripheral T cells was not determined. In the 0.1-3.0 mg/kg groups, partial responders were among the patients with the lowest normalized peripheral clonal expansion, particularly in CD8+ T cells. At doses of 0.1 to 3.0 mg/kg, clonal expansion of both CD4+ and CD8+ T cells in blood was seen between baseline and week 6.

With respect to this clone: The antigen it binds to is not known. Base qualities are missing; no much larger clone stands one base away.

V is clipped by 2 bases and J by 6 bases, and the sequence between their germline boundaries is 12 bases long. The CDR3 holds 14 amino acids from the cysteine to the phenylalanine. Left in the record is the CDR3 DNA by itself, 42 bases read in frame from the first base. Sequences SNHLY (CDR1) and FYNNEI (CDR2) are obtained from the germline V gene. Patients with autoimmune disease history or receiving systemic immunosuppression were excluded from the trial. Peripheral blood for TCR sequencing was collected from all dose cohorts at baseline, on cycle 4 day 1, and on cycle 7 day 1. The samples were drawn from a first-in-human, open-label, multicenter phase I dose-escalation trial of ivuxolimab. Adults with locally advanced or metastatic head and neck squamous cell, hepatocellular, melanoma or renal cell carcinoma were enrolled in the trial. Before TCR sequencing, CD4+ T cells and CD8+ T cells from peripheral blood were sorted into separate populations.

Genomic DNA was extracted from sorted cells for sequencing of the TCRbeta CDR3 region. TCRbeta CDR3 regions were sequenced using the immunoSEQ Assay. TCRdb obtained this table from immuneACCESS and retained in-frame rearrangements with V and J assigned. These tables miss some clones; where compared with another copy, unresolved V genes account for less than half of the shortfall, and the remainder is unexplained. The sample table contains approximately 76,000 clones; only one count was recorded for about 90% of them. About 0.9% of the sample rests with the top ten. Material: CD4+ or CD8+ T cells sorted from blood, obtained in a trial of the OX40 agonist ivuxolimab. The V gene is TRBV2 and the J gene is TRBJ2-3; too little of a D gene remains to name it. The sequence came from an adult with an advanced solid tumor such as melanoma, head and neck, liver or kidney cancer. The bases are TGTGCCAGCAGTGAAAAGGGCACCTGGGATACGCAGTATTTT. Its coded protein is CASSEKGTWDTQYF.